This T cell receptor beta chain emerged from a study of blood T cell repertoires in COVID-19. Comments on this clone: Different DNA sequences within this sample yield the same CDR3.

Repertoires were generated with immunoSEQ multiplex PCR, while TCRdb's copy carries only in-frame clones and drops some. The profile covers 300,000 to 400,000 clones, with 75% to 85% appearing a single time and 7.2% taken by the ten largest. Trimming at V came to 6 bases and at J to 4 bases, leaving 3 bases not matched to a gene. The CDR3 loop spans 13 amino acids. This sequence originates from a human donor in a cohort sampled during active COVID-19. Sequenced sample: peripheral blood. This chain uses TRBV12-3 or TRBV12-4 with TRBJ2-5, with TRBD1 identical over 9 bases. The DNA for the CDR3 is TGTGCCAGCAGCTTGGACAGGGGAGAGACCCAGTACTTC. Translating gives CASSLDRGETQYF.